The present entry profiles one T cell receptor (beta chain) with its context. The data originate from a study of blood T cell repertoires in COVID-19. Study overall: Italy, Spain and the United States were the sources of the convalescent and acute COVID-19 samples. T cells, B-cell-depleted T cells, or PBMCs supplied cDNA or gDNA.

The authors' processing: Quantification of nucleated cells was approximated via reference gene primer amplification. The method was immunoSEQ multiplex PCR; TCRdb's version includes in-frame clones alone and lacks a portion of them. The DNA gave D and trimming, while V, J and clone size come from that table. This table has some 280,000 clones, about 85% appearing once. Trimming stripped 1 base from V and 0 bases from J, with 10 bases between. Germline lookup yields CDR1 SEHNR and CDR2 FQNEAQ (reference sequence). This CDR3 is 17 amino acids long. The rearrangement links TRBV7-9 to TRBJ1-6; no clear D. The sequencing input was peripheral blood. The TCR sequence derives from a woman between 45 and 60 years old with active or convalescent COVID-19. CDR3 nucleotide sequence: TGTGCCAGCAGCTTAGGGGCCTCGAGCTCCTATAATTCACCCCTCCACTTT. Residues: CASSLGASSSYNSPLHF.